The 19 T cell receptor beta chains given below trace back to one sample, sequenced in a study of cytomegalovirus exposure and HLA in healthy donors. This PCR relied on a set of 60 Vbeta primers and 13 Jbeta primers. TCRdb's copy holds only in-frame clones and misses some; the assay was immunoSEQ multiplex PCR. The sample consists of about 160,000 clones, about 68% of them appearing once. Sequencing was performed on PBMCs. All receptors derive from a female donor in good health and CMV-seronegative.

This clone was seen a single time. V usage is TRBV7-9 and J usage is TRBJ2-5; TRBD2 matches 10 bases. The CDR3 is made up of 17 amino acids. Germline-derived CDR1 and CDR2 are SEHNR and FQNEAQ (reference sequence). V lost 4 bases and J lost 5; bases outside the gene matches: 13. The DNA of the CDR3 is TGTGCCAGCAGCTCGAGTGTTAGCGGGAGGCCGTGGGAGACCCAGTACTTC. As protein: CASSSSVSGRPWETQYF.

This clone occurred a few times. The rearrangement links TRBV6-5 to TRBJ2-3; TRBD2 matches at 10 bases. CDR1 is MNHEY and CDR2 is SVGAGI in the germline V gene. The CDR3 contains 15 residues. J was trimmed by 4 bases and V by 6 bases; bases with no gene match: 7. CDR3 sequence (DNA): TGTGCCAGCAGCTACGAAGCGGGAGGGGCAGATACGCAGTATTTT. Translated: CASSYEAGGADTQYF.

The chain couples TRBV6-5 to TRBJ2-7, with 9 nucleotides matching TRBD1. This CDR3 spans 14 amino acids. Germline CDR1 and CDR2: MNHEY and SVGAGI. With V trimmed by 4 bases and J by 4 bases, 5 bases remained unmatched. CDR3 region: CASSSRQGEYEQYF. The CDR3 bases are TGTGCCAGCAGTTCGCGACAGGGGGAATACGAGCAGTACTTC.

This clone has only a few counts. V and J are TRBV6-5 and TRBJ2-7; 8 bases map to TRBD2. The CDR3 has 14 amino acids. Germline values: CDR1 MNHEY, CDR2 SVGAGI. Germline trimming cut 0 bases from V and 2 bases from J; bases unmatched to any gene: 0. The CDR3 reads CASSYSTSAYEQYF. CDR3 nucleotides: TGTGCCAGCAGTTACTCGACTAGCGCCTACGAGCAGTACTTC.

The gene calls are TRBV7-9 and TRBJ2-7; TRBD2 agrees at 13 bases. V shed 4 bases and J 2 bases; nucleotides not matched to a gene: 5. Germline V gene sequence: CDR1 SEHNR, CDR2 FQNEAQ (reference sequence). This CDR3 region has 16 residues. CDR3 protein: CASSSQGLAGTYEQYF. The CDR3 coding sequence is TGTGCCAGCAGCTCCCAGGGACTAGCGGGGACCTACGAGCAGTACTTC.

The chain combines TRBV11-2 with TRBJ1-4, with 7 positions matching TRBD1. Germline V lookup: CDR1 SGHAT, CDR2 FQNNGV. J gave up 7 bases and V 10 bases, and 15 bases lay outside the gene matches. This CDR3 comprises 15 residues. The chain's CDR3 is CATTSSGGEVEKLFF. The CDR3 coding sequence is TGTGCCACCACCTCATCAGGGGGAGAAGTTGAAAAACTGTTTTTT.

V and J are TRBV19 and TRBJ2-7, with a tentative D call TRBD2 (6 bases). V was pared by 5 bases and J by 0 bases, with 14 bases between. The CDR3 sequence is 15 residues long. In germline, CDR1 is LNHDA, CDR2 SQIVND (reference sequence). The CDR3 region has the DNA TGTGCCAGTAGTCCCCGGAGGGGTAGCTCCTACGAGCAGTACTTC. It translates to CASSPRRGSSYEQYF.

CDR3: CASSRGGGSGNTIYF. CDR3 sequence (DNA): TGTGCCAGCAGCCGAGGGGGGGGTTCAGGAAACACCATATATTTT. This rearrangement joins TRBV7-2 to TRBJ1-3; perhaps TRBD1 as D (6 bases). The CDR3 sequence is 15 residues long. In germline, CDR1 is SGHTA, CDR2 FQGNSA. V lost 5 bases to trimming and J lost 4 bases, with 15 bases between them.

This chain connects TRBV18 to TRBJ1-2; 7 nucleotides line up with TRBD1. CDR1 is KGHSH, CDR2 LQKENI, per germline. V dropped 5 bases and J dropped 8; count of bases not matched to a gene: 14. This CDR3 has 15 residues. The CDR3 protein is CASSSDRADYGGYTF. Here the CDR3 DNA reads TGTGCCAGCTCATCCGACAGGGCGGACTACGGAGGCTACACCTTC.

This sequence joins TRBV4-3 and TRBJ2-1; 10 bases map to TRBD2. The CDR3 loop spans 16 amino acids. Losses at the gene ends were 2 bases for V and 0 bases for J; bases not matched to a gene: 1. CDR1 is LGHNA, CDR2 YSLEER, per germline. CDR3 residues: CASSQTSGISYNEQFF. DNA for the CDR3: TGCGCCAGCAGCCAAACTAGCGGGATCTCCTACAATGAGCAGTTCTTC.

This clone was counted a single time. The chain uses TRBV2 and TRBJ2-3, with 11 positions matching TRBD2. The CDR3 consists of 15 residues. The germline V gene encodes CDR1 SNHLY and CDR2 FYNNEI. V was pared by 8 bases and J by 5 bases, with 9 bases of the junction left unmatched. CDR3 sequence: CASETSGNQGDTQYF. The CDR3 DNA sequence: TGTGCCAGCGAGACTAGCGGGAACCAAGGAGATACGCAGTATTTT.

The chain couples TRBV4-3 to TRBJ2-7; D is possibly TRBD1 (6 bases). V was clipped by 0 bases and J by 5 bases, with 14 bases between them. This CDR3 is 15 amino acids long. Germline assignment: CDR1 LGHNA and CDR2 YSLEER. This CDR3 reads CASSQDGRGRNEQYF. Here the CDR3 DNA reads TGCGCCAGCAGCCAAGATGGCAGGGGAAGGAACGAGCAGTACTTC.

This sequence joins TRBV7-2 and TRBJ2-3; TRBD1 aligns across 8 bases. The CDR3 has 16 residues. From germline, CDR1 is SGHTA and CDR2 FQGNSA. With V trimmed by 1 base and J by 5 bases, 8 bases remained unmatched. CDR3 protein: CASSLGGTGAQDTQYF. The CDR3 DNA reads as TGTGCCAGCAGCTTAGGCGGGACAGGAGCACAAGATACGCAGTATTTT.

The chain couples TRBV4-2 to TRBJ2-7; D perhaps matches TRBD2 (6 bases). The CDR3 has 16 amino acids. The V end was cut by 0 bases, the J end by 3 bases, with 15 bases between. Germline V lookup: CDR1 LGHNA, CDR2 YNFKEQ. The CDR3 DNA reads TGTGCCAGCAGCCAAGAGGGGAAACTAGCAGGCTACGAGCAGTACTTC. Amino acids: CASSQEGKLAGYEQYF.

This clone was counted a single time. The rearrangement links TRBV7-8 to TRBJ1-1; 7 bases fit TRBD1. This CDR3 is 16 amino acids long. The V and J ends lost 2 bases and 0 bases, in that order; junction bases with no gene match: 6. The germline CDR1 and CDR2 sequences are SGHVS and FQNEAQ. The CDR3 bases are TGTGCCAGCAGCTTACAGGCCCAGGGGGTGAACACTGAAGCTTTCTTT. The encoded protein is CASSLQAQGVNTEAFF.

The genes are TRBV7-9 and TRBJ2-1; 12 bases agree with TRBD2. This CDR3 is built from 15 residues. The trim removed 1 base at V and 15 bases at J, leaving 10 bases unmatched. The germline CDR1 and CDR2 sequences are SEHNR and FQNEAQ (reference sequence). This CDR3 reads CASSLGTSGNRVPFF. The CDR3 nucleotides read TGTGCCAGCAGCTTAGGGACTAGCGGGAACCGCGTTCCGTTCTTC. The variable domain in full, with the rest retrieved from reference TRBV7-9 and TRBJ2-1, is DTGVSQNPRHKITKRGQNVTFRCDPISEHNRLYWYRQTLGQGPEFLTYFQNEAQLEKSRLLSDRFSAERPKGSFSTLEIQRTEQGDSAMYLCASSLGTSGNRVPFFGPGTRLTVL.

In its sample, this clone was seen once. The chain carries TRBV19 and TRBJ1-2, with D hard to call. Germline V gene data show CDR1 as LNHDA and CDR2 as SQIVND (reference sequence). Between the trimmed V and J ends, which lost 4 bases and 8 bases, there was a span of 17 bases. This CDR3 spans 14 amino acids. The CDR3, as DNA: TGTGCCAGTAGTACGAATGGGTTTGAGGAGGGCTACACCTTC. It encodes CASSTNGFEEGYTF.

This clone has a single count. The chain uses TRBV27 and TRBJ1-6; D remains unclear. The germline CDR1 and CDR2 sequences are MNHEY and SMNVEV (reference sequence). The V and J ends lost 5 bases and 8 bases respectively, with 10 bases between them. This CDR3 region has 13 residues. CDR3 DNA: TGTGCCAGCAGTGCGGGATCTGATTCACCCCTCCACTTT. Its protein product is CASSAGSDSPLHF.

The CDR3 is CASSGTLGGETQYF. CDR3 coding DNA: TGCGCCAGCAGCGGGACATTAGGTGGGGAGACCCAGTACTTC. The chain recombines TRBV5-1 with TRBJ2-5; D possibly corresponds to TRBD1 (6 bases). In germline, CDR1 is SGHRS, CDR2 YFSETQ. V lost 4 bases and J 5 bases, leaving 15 bases between the germline ends. The CDR3 spans 14 residues.